The T cell receptor (beta chain) under discussion was sequenced for a study of cytomegalovirus exposure and HLA in healthy donors. V shed 2 bases, J shed 7 bases, and the junction held 3 bases outside the gene matches. In germline, CDR1 is MGHRA, CDR2 YSYEKL. The CDR3 covers 15 residues. The PCR employed 60 Vbeta primers together with 13 Jbeta primers. The table came from immunoSEQ multiplex PCR; TCRdb's copy has only in-frame clones and leaves some out. In the table there are about 130,000 clones, roughly 83% of which are singletons. This clonotype originated in a girl aged 2-10 years in good health and CMV-seronegative. The genes are TRBV4-1 and TRBJ1-6; TRBD1 aligns across 9 bases. The source material was PBMCs. The CDR3 DNA follows: TGCGCCAGCAGCCAATCCGGGACAGGGAATTCACCCCTCCACTTT. As protein: CASSQSGTGNSPLHF.